This T cell receptor beta chain came from a study of T cell clones after liver transplantation. About the research overall: A pre-transplant mixed lymphocyte reaction with TCRbeta sequencing defined graft-donor-reactive clones followed in post-transplant blood.

This clone was seen only once. CD3+CD4+ and CD3+CD8+ cells were FACS-sorted from thawed unstimulated PBMCs. Method: immunoSEQ multiplex PCR; TCRdb's copy keeps in-frame clones and lacks some. The sample holds 85,000 to 130,000 clones, approximately 85% seen once. CDR3 length equals 19 residues. Per the germline V gene, CDR1 is LGHNT and CDR2 is FRNRAP. V was pared by 7 bases and J by 1 base, with 17 bases of the junction left unmatched. The V call is TRBV12-5, the J call TRBJ2-5; 11 bases match TRBD2. This receptor was taken from a human donor who received a liver transplant. This sample comprised CD4+ T cells from blood, obtained before liver transplant. The CDR3 DNA is TGTGCTAGTGCCCTGGGAGGGTTAGCGGGGGGGCGGTTCCAAGAGACCCAGTACTTC. It specifies CASALGGLAGGRFQETQYF.